A selection of T cell receptor beta chains follows, all from one sample in a study of cytomegalovirus exposure and HLA in healthy donors. Produced via immunoSEQ multiplex PCR; TCRdb's table is partial and in-frame only. In total, the table holds 170,000 or so clones. Sequencing used PBMCs. These receptors all stem from a man aged 30-40 years in good health and CMV-seronegative. The conserved cysteine and the conserved F or W are not part of the CDR3 here. D genes are given only for firm matches.

TRBV5-1	.	ASSLAVAAGANVLT
TRBV27	.	ASSLTAGGSGNTIY
TRBV7-2	.	ASSLGLEAF
TRBV4-3	TRBD1	ASSQPGQGDNQPQH
TRBV27	TRBD1	ASSLDRVGNQPQH
TRBV5-6	.	ASSLSLSSGNTIY
TRBV30	.	AWSSGNEKLF
TRBV19	TRBD1	ASSIAGQDATEAF
TRBV5-1	.	ASSPGTPSGNTIY
TRBV6-1	.	ASSHGGVGNQPQH
TRBV19	.	ASSTRQIMNTEAF
TRBV11-3	TRBD1	ASTQTGGNTEAF
TRBV5-1	TRBD2	ASRSLAGVEDEQF
TRBV5-6	.	ASSLFSVSNQPQH
TRBV18	.	ASSPITTTNYGYT
TRBV7-3	TRBD1	ASSLSAGGEQF
TRBV12-5	TRBD1	ASGYTGQLEAF
TRBV19	TRBD1	ASSTRQGLRFTDYSNQPQH
TRBV7-9	TRBD1	ASSLGQGSGNTIY
TRBV28	TRBD2	ASSWGDYEGSYEQY
TRBV4-3	.	ASSRTGIGTGELF
TRBV19	.	ASRPLGQTKAF
TRBV5-1	TRBD1	ASSLMAGGGETQY
TRBV6-1	.	ASSEAEAGTQY
TRBV6-4	TRBD2	ASSGVAGEGNEQF
TRBV7-6	TRBD1	ASSVLTGAPYEQY
TRBV7-3	.	ASSLTTNPGNEQF
TRBV4-3	.	ASSQVVTGGTNYGYT
TRBV6-5	.	ASSSDIPRTGELF
TRBV6-1	.	ASSERGTDTQY
TRBV30	TRBD2	AWSVVAGDQQY
TRBV5-4	TRBD2	ASSLTSGMAGELF
TRBV19	TRBD2	ASSLAGGWQGHTDTQY
TRBV10-2	.	ASRMQADSGNTIY
TRBV6-6	.	ASRPTRVQETQY
TRBV5-1	TRBD1	ASSQSTGGHGYT
TRBV28	TRBD2	ASSRGGGAYEQY
TRBV7-8	TRBD2	ASSLGTSGSGETQY
TRBV7-2	TRBD1	ASALWDRHSNSPLH
TRBV2	TRBD1	ASSRAGGDTEAF